This T cell receptor (beta chain) was captured by sequencing in a study of blood T cell repertoires in COVID-19. In the study overall: Italy, Spain and the United States were the sources of the convalescent and acute COVID-19 samples. From T cells, B-cell-depleted T cells, or PBMCs came the material, which was cDNA or gDNA.

Per the original methods: Amplification of reference gene primers was used by the study to estimate nucleated cell counts. The protocol was immunoSEQ multiplex PCR, while the TCRdb copy is restricted to in-frame clones and leaves out a portion. V and J calls and clone size are copied from that table; D and trimming were computed from the DNA. The sample lists about 340,000 clones, 70% to 90% occurring once. Seattle patients were enrolled while actively infected and followed longitudinally. What was sequenced was peripheral blood. This receptor was obtained from a woman aged 55-69 years with COVID-19, enrolled during active disease.

The CDR3 loop is CSVEVGRGETQYF. CDR3 DNA sequence: TGCAGCGTTGAAGTCGGGCGGGGAGAGACCCAGTACTTC. This chain links TRBV29-1 with TRBJ2-5; the D gene is possibly TRBD2 (6 bases). Germline CDR1 is SQVTM and CDR2 is ANQGSEA. The CDR3 extends over 13 amino acids. V lost 1 base, J lost 4 bases, and 10 bases lay in between.